This TCR beta chain is drawn from a study of shared clonotypes between healthy human individuals. Study at large: The donor pool was made up of two women and a few men aged 18 to 49.

About this clone itself: Its antigen is undetermined.

Overall study results and limits: Researchers sampled blood only, noting tissue repertoires likely differ. An effect of sequencing depth on clonotype sharing among donors was expected.

There were no recent acute infections or vaccinations among the donors, who were healthy HIV-negative adults. Method: immunoSEQ multiplex PCR; TCRdb's copy keeps in-frame clones and lacks some. The top ten clones hold around 12% of a sample with approximately 440,000 clones, roughly three quarters of them seen once. The germline V gene encodes CDR1 GTSNPN and CDR2 SVGIG (reference sequence). The CDR3 is 13 amino acids. The ends were cut back, 3 bases at V and 1 base at J, with 9 bases in the middle. The origin of this receptor is a woman between 40 and 50 years old in good health. Some clones in this sample may be carry-over from other donors' samples. V usage is TRBV30 and J usage is TRBJ1-1; D not certain. The sequenced sample was PBMCs. DNA of the CDR3: TGTGCCTGGAGGGGGTTTTGGAACACTGAAGCTTTCTTT. It specifies CAWRGFWNTEAFF.